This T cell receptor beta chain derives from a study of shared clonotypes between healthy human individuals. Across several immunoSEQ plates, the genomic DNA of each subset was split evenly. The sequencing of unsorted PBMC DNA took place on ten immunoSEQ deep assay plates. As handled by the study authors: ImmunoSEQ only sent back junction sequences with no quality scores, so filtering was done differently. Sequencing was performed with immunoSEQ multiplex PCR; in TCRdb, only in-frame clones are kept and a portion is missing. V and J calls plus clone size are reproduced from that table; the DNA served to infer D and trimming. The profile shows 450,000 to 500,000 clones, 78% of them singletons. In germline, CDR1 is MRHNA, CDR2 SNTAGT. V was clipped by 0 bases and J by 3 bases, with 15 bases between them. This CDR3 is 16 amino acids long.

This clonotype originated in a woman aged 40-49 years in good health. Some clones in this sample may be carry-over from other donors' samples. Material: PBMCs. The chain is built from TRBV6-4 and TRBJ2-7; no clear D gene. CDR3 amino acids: CASSDSKSASNYEQYF. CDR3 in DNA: TGTGCCAGCAGTGACTCGAAATCGGCCAGCAACTACGAGCAGTACTTC.